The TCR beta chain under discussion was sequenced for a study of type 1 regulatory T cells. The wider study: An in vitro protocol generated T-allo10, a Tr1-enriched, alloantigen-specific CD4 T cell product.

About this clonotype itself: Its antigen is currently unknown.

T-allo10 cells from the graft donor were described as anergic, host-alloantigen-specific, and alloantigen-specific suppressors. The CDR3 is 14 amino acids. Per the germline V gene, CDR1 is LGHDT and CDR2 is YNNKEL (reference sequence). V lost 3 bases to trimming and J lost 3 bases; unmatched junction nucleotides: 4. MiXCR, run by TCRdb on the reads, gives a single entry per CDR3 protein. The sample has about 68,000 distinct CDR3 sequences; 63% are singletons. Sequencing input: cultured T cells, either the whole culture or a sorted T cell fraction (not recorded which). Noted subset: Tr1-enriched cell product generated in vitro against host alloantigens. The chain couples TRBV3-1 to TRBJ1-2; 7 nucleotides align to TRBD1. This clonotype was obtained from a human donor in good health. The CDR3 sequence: CASSQAGTDYGYTF. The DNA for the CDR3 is TGTGCCAGCAGCCAGGCTGGGACAGACTATGGCTACACCTTC. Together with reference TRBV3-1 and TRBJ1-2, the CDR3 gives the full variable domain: DTAVSQTPKYLVTQMGNDKSIKCEQNLGHDTMYWYKQDSKKFLKIMFSYNNKELIINETVPNRFSPKSPDKAHLNLHINSLELGDSAVYFCASSQAGTDYGYTFGSGTRLTVV.